This TCR beta chain was obtained from a study of human T cells and chemical hapten exposure. Across the study: Patients' scalps got diphenylcyclopropenone weekly throughout the roughly 25-week study. Small differences in pooled library volume mainly drove the variation in TCR yields per sample.

Many counts were recorded for this clonotype. Its antigen is unidentified. Time point meaning: patch test 2, 6 weeks after DPC sensitization. Regarding treatment: therapeutic diphenylcyclopropenone sensitization with weekly scalp DPC. Germline CDR1 reads LGHNA; CDR2 reads YNFKEQ. The CDR3 is 15 amino acids. Trimming stripped 2 bases from V and 7 bases from J, with 12 bases between. Each CDR3 protein gets one entry after TCRdb re-called the RACE reads with MiXCR. The repertoire holds around 99,000 distinct CDR3 sequences, roughly a tenth seen once, with about 3.1% in the top ten. The study's findings and limits: Sensitizing with DPC caused no change in TCRs above 1 in 1000 frequency. Controls had significantly fewer large CDR3 similarity clusters than were formed by expanded TCRs.

Material: whole blood, obtained in connection with sensitization to the hapten diphenylcyclopropenone (DPC). The source is a woman aged 40 to 50 with alopecia areata. Some clones in this sample may be carry-over from other donors' samples. The chain uses TRBV4-2 and TRBJ1-6, with a possible D match to TRBD1 (6 bases). The CDR3 DNA is TGTGCCAGCAGCCAACAGGGGCGGGTGAATTCACCCCTCCACTTT. Protein product: CASSQQGRVNSPLHF.